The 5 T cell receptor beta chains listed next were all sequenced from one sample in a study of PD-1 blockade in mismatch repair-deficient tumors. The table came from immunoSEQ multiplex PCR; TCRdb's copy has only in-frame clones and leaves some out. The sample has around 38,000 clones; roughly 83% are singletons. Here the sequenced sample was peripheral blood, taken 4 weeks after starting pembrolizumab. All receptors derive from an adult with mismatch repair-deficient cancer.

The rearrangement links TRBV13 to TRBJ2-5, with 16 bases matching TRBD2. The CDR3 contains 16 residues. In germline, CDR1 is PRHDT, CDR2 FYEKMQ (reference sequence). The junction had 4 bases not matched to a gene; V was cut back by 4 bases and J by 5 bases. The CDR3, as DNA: TGTGCCAGCAGCTCAGCGGGACTAGCGGGAGGGGAGACCCAGTACTTC. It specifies CASSSAGLAGGETQYF. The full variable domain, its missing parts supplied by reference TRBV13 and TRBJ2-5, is AAGVIQSPRHLIKEKRETATLKCYPIPRHDTVYWYQQGPGQDPQFLISFYEKMQSDKGSIPDRFSAQQFSDYHSELNMSSLELGDSALYFCASSSAGLAGGETQYFGPGTRLLVL.

CDR3 amino acids: CASSSQDHYGYTF. The DNA of the CDR3 is TGTGCCAGCAGTTCACAGGACCACTATGGCTACACCTTC. The V and J genes are TRBV13 and TRBJ1-2; maybe TRBD1 (5 bases). CDR3 length equals 13 residues. Deletions cut 6 bases from V and 3 bases from J, with 11 bases between. Germline V gives CDR1 PRHDT, CDR2 FYEKMQ (reference sequence).

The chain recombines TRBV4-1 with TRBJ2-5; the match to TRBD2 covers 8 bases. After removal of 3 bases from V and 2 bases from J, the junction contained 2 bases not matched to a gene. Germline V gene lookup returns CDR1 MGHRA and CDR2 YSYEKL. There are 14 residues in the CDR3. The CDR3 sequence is CASSQGTSQETQYF. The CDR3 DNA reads TGCGCCAGCAGCCAGGGGACTAGTCAAGAGACCCAGTACTTC.

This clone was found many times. This chain's CDR3 is CASSHGLAGSLEQFF. The CDR3 nucleotides read TGTGCCAGCAGCCACGGACTAGCGGGTTCACTTGAGCAGTTCTTC. The V gene is TRBV9, the J gene TRBJ2-1; 11 positions match TRBD2. V lost 4 bases, J lost 9 bases, and 9 bases stayed unmatched. CDR3 size: 15 residues. Germline CDR1 reads SGDLS; CDR2 reads YYNGEE.

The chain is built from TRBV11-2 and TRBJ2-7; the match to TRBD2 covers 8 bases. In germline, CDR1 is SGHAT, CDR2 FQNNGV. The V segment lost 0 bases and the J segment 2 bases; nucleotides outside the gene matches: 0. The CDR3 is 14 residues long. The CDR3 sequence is CASSLELAAYEQYF. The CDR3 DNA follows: TGTGCCAGCAGCTTAGAACTAGCGGCCTACGAGCAGTACTTC. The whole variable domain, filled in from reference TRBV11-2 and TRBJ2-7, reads EAGVAQSPRYKIIEKRQSVAFWCNPISGHATLYWYQQILGQGPKLLIQFQNNGVVDDSQLPKDRFSAERLKGVDSTLKIQPAKLEDSAVYLCASSLELAAYEQYFGPGTRLTVT.